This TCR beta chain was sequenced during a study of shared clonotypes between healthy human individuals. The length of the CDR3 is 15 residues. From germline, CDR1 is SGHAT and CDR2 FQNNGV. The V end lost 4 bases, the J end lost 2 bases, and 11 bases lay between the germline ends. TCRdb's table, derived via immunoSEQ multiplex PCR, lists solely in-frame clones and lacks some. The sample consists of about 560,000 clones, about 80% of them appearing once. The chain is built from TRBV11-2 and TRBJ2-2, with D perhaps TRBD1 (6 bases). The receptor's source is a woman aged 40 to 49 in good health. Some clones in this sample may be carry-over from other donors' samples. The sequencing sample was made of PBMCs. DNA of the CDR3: TGTGCCAGCAGCTACAGGGAAGGTAACACCGGGGAGCTGTTTTTT. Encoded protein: CASSYREGNTGELFF.